Listed here are 16 T cell receptor beta chains from one sample, sequenced in a study of blood T cell repertoires in COVID-19. Produced via immunoSEQ multiplex PCR; TCRdb's table is partial and in-frame only. This sample has roughly 160,000 clones, with 80% found just once. Source material: PBMCs or T cells enriched from blood (not recorded which). The receptors shown here come from a woman aged 55-70 years who had recovered from COVID-19.

The chain is built from TRBV27 and TRBJ2-7, with D perhaps TRBD2 (6 bases). Trimming pared 4 bases from V and 2 bases from J, leaving 15 bases between. Germline V gene lookup returns CDR1 MNHEY and CDR2 SMNVEV (reference sequence). The length of the CDR3 is 15 residues. The CDR3 coding sequence is TGTGCCAGCAGTTCTGAGCGGGCTGTCGCCTACGAGCAGTACTTC. Protein product: CASSSERAVAYEQYF.

The V and J genes are TRBV24-1 and TRBJ1-2, with TRBD1 identical over 7 bases. The germline V gene has CDR1 KGHDR and CDR2 SFDVKD. The V gene end was trimmed by 4 bases and the J gene end by 4 bases; junction bases not matched to a gene: 5. The CDR3 loop spans 14 amino acids. The CDR3 nucleotides are TGTGCCACCAGTGACTTGGGACAGACCTATGGCTACACCTTC. Amino acid sequence: CATSDLGQTYGYTF.

The table lists this clone with a few counts. The chain employs TRBV9 and TRBJ1-3; D is perhaps TRBD1 (5 bases). V gave up 4 bases and J gave up 0 bases, with 11 bases separating them. CDR1 is SGDLS and CDR2 is YYNGEE in the germline V gene. The CDR3 totals 15 residues. This chain's CDR3 is CASSPWGDSGNTIYF. DNA of the CDR3: TGTGCCAGCAGCCCATGGGGGGACTCTGGAAACACCATATATTTT.

The V call is TRBV30, the J call TRBJ2-2; TRBD2 agrees at 7 bases. Trimming at V came to 5 bases and at J to 5 bases, leaving 8 bases not matched to a gene. Germline lookup yields CDR1 GTSNPN and CDR2 SVGIG (reference sequence). This CDR3 region has 14 residues. CDR3 bases: TGTGCCTGGGGACTAGAAGTCCGGACCGGGGAGCTGTTTTTT. Encoded protein: CAWGLEVRTGELFF.

In nucleotides, the CDR3 is TGTGCCACCAGCAGAGCGTCCGGGACTGGCGCCAACGAGCAGTACTTC. Translated, it gives CATSRASGTGANEQYF. V and J are TRBV15 and TRBJ2-7; TRBD2 is a possible D gene (6 bases). Germline V CDR1 and CDR2: LNHNV, YYDKDF (reference sequence). V lost 1 base, J lost 5 bases, and 18 bases lay in between. The CDR3 is 16 amino acids.

The chain recombines TRBV2 with TRBJ2-5; no clear D gene. The CDR3 consists of 12 residues. V shed 10 bases and J shed 5 bases, with 14 bases lying between them. The germline CDR1 and CDR2 sequences are SNHLY and FYNNEI. In nucleotides, the CDR3 is TGTGCCATTTCCGGGTTCAGTGAGACCCAGTACTTC. This sequence encodes CAISGFSETQYF.

This clone was seen only once. The chain has TRBV14 and TRBJ2-2, with D possibly matching TRBD1 (6 bases). Trimming cost V 1 base and J 5 bases, with 11 bases left between them. This CDR3 has 15 residues. Germline V gene lookup returns CDR1 SGHDN and CDR2 FVKESK. The CDR3 DNA is TGTGCCAGCAGCCAAGTTTCAGGGGAAACCGGGGAGCTGTTTTTT. Its translation: CASSQVSGETGELFF.

The rearrangement uses TRBV5-4 and TRBJ1-2, with a weak D call TRBD1 (5 bases). The V gene lost 5 bases and the J gene lost 7 bases, with 21 bases spanning the gap. This CDR3 contains 15 residues. Germline V gene sequence: CDR1 SGHNT, CDR2 YYREEE (reference sequence). The CDR3 loop reads CASRFGTSLWGGYTF. The CDR3 coding sequence is TGTGCCAGCAGGTTCGGGACTTCCCTTTGGGGTGGCTACACCTTC.

Here the CDR3 DNA reads TGCGCCAGCAGCTTTGAGAGCGGTCGAGGGACTGAAGCTTTCTTT. This encodes CASSFESGRGTEAFF. The rearrangement links TRBV5-1 to TRBJ1-1; D gene unclear. Germline assignment: CDR1 SGHRS and CDR2 YFSETQ. Trimming cost V 2 bases and J 5 bases, with 16 bases left between them. CDR3 length: 15 residues.

This clone was picked up many times. This chain joins TRBV13 and TRBJ2-7; 8 positions match TRBD1. Germline V gene data show CDR1 as PRHDT and CDR2 as FYEKMQ (reference sequence). With 4 bases clipped from V and 3 bases from J, the junction kept 5 bases outside the gene matches. CDR3 length equals 14 residues. CDR3 loop: CASSSRDRYYEQYF. CDR3 DNA: TGTGCCAGCAGCTCCCGGGACAGGTACTACGAGCAGTACTTC.

V is TRBV13 and J is TRBJ2-7; the match to TRBD2 covers 11 bases. Germline CDR1 reads PRHDT; CDR2 reads FYEKMQ (reference sequence). The CDR3 consists of 16 residues. Losses at the gene ends were 1 base for V and 5 bases for J; bases not matched to a gene: 7. The CDR3 sequence: CASSLDPLAGGHEQYF. CDR3 in DNA: TGTGCCAGCAGCTTAGACCCCCTAGCGGGGGGCCACGAGCAGTACTTC.

This rearrangement joins TRBV10-3 to TRBJ1-1, with 9 bases that match TRBD1. The V gene's germline CDR1 is ENHRY and CDR2 SYGVKD. The CDR3 sequence is 16 residues long. V gave up 3 bases and J gave up 5 bases; unmatched junction bases: 10. CDR3 sequence: CAISDLEGQGKTEAFF. In DNA form, the CDR3 reads TGTGCCATCAGTGATTTGGAGGGACAGGGAAAAACTGAAGCTTTCTTT.

This chain joins TRBV2 and TRBJ1-5; D gene unclear. Germline V CDR1 and CDR2: SNHLY, FYNNEI. This CDR3 contains 13 residues. V lost 8 bases and J 6 bases, leaving 14 bases between the germline ends. Here the CDR3 DNA reads TGTGCCAGCGCCCCTGATTACAGTCAGCCCCAGCATTTT. This codes for CASAPDYSQPQHF.

The chain couples TRBV11-2 to TRBJ2-2; no definite D call. There are 11 residues in the CDR3. The V and J ends lost 2 bases and 7 bases respectively, with 2 bases between them. Germline values: CDR1 SGHAT, CDR2 FQNNGV. CDR3 sequence reads: CASSLLGELFF. The CDR3 nucleotides are TGTGCCAGCAGCTTACTCGGGGAGCTGTTTTTT.

The chain recombines TRBV18 with TRBJ2-3, with 11 positions matching TRBD2. Trimming removed 6 bases from V and 6 bases from J; junction bases left unmatched: 5. The CDR3 totals 14 residues. CDR1 KGHSH and CDR2 LQKENI come from the germline V gene. Here the CDR3 DNA reads TGTGCCAGCTCTCTAGCGGGGGGCAGCGATACGCAGTATTTT. Translated: CASSLAGGSDTQYF.

The V and J genes are TRBV3-1 (or the pseudogene TRBV3-2) and TRBJ2-5; the match to TRBD2 covers 10 bases. V gave up 4 bases and J gave up 1 base; unmatched junction bases: 6. CDR1 is LGHDT, CDR2 YNNKEL, per germline (reference sequence). CDR3 length: 16 residues. CDR3 sequence reads: CASSPGLAEPQETQYF. CDR3 sequence (DNA): TGTGCCAGCAGCCCTGGACTAGCGGAACCCCAAGAGACCCAGTACTTC.